A single sample is the source of the 15 T cell receptor beta chains below, sequenced in a study of cytotoxic CD8 clonotypes in ibrutinib-treated CLL. Method: immunoSEQ multiplex PCR; TCRdb's copy keeps in-frame clones and lacks some. The table records 130,000 or so clones, over 75% of them present only once. Material: PBMCs, obtained after 24 months of ibrutinib treatment. These receptors came from a human donor with chronic lymphocytic leukemia.

The rearrangement uses TRBV18 and TRBJ1-3, with 7 bases aligning to TRBD1. Germline CDR1 KGHSH, CDR2 LQKENI. The CDR3 runs 17 residues. With 3 bases clipped from V and 0 bases from J, the junction kept 8 bases outside the gene matches. The CDR3 protein is CASSPRWTGDSGNTIYF. The DNA for the CDR3 is TGTGCCAGCTCACCCCGTTGGACAGGAGACTCTGGAAACACCATATATTTT.

The chain employs TRBV7-4 and TRBJ2-7; a weak D match, TRBD1 (6 bases). V dropped 2 bases and J dropped 5 bases, with 13 bases sitting between them. This CDR3 contains 14 residues. Germline V gene data show CDR1 as SGHVT and CDR2 as SQSDAQ. CDR3 protein: CASSLLGTRNEQYF. CDR3 bases: TGTGCCAGCAGCTTACTTGGGACAAGAAACGAGCAGTACTTC.

A few counts support this clone. This chain joins TRBV6-5 and TRBJ1-1; no reliable D call. The CDR3 is 15 residues long. Germline lookup yields CDR1 MNHEY and CDR2 SVGAGI. Trimming cost V 6 bases and J 8 bases, with 22 bases left between them. The CDR3 sequence: CASSPGILTRLEAFF. The DNA for the CDR3 is TGTGCCAGCAGCCCCGGGATCTTGACAAGGTTGGAAGCTTTCTTT.

In this sample, this clone turned up a few times. V is TRBV28 and J is TRBJ1-3; unclear D gene. The CDR3 loop spans 15 amino acids. CDR1 and CDR2 (germline): MDHEN, SYDVKM. Trimming pared 0 bases from V and 0 bases from J, leaving 6 bases between. The CDR3 sequence is CASSLWVSSGNTIYF. The CDR3 bases are TGTGCCAGCAGTTTATGGGTGAGCTCTGGAAACACCATATATTTT.

V gene TRBV5-3 combines with J gene TRBJ1-5; TRBD1 agrees at 7 bases. TRBV5-3 is designated an ORF whose function remains uncertain. The CDR3 covers 15 residues. V gave up 5 bases and J gave up 6 bases; unmatched junction bases: 11. The CDR3 DNA follows: TGTGCCAGAAGTCCACGGGGGAGGGGGCCTCAGCCCCAGCATTTT. It codes for CARSPRGRGPQPQHF.

The chain recombines TRBV6-1 with TRBJ1-1; D ambiguous. The CDR3 sequence is 14 residues long. V was cut by 6 bases and J by 5 bases, with 16 bases left in between. In germline, CDR1 is MNHNS, CDR2 SASEGT. In nucleotides, the CDR3 is TGTGCCAGCAGCACTACCCTAGGAGGTACTGAAGCTTTCTTT. Its translation is CASSTTLGGTEAFF.

The rearrangement uses TRBV28 and TRBJ1-2, with a tentative D call TRBD1 (6 bases). The CDR3 has 13 amino acids. Per the germline V gene, CDR1 is MDHEN and CDR2 is SYDVKM. V was trimmed by 7 bases and J by 3 bases, leaving 12 bases between them. The DNA for the CDR3 is TGTGCCAGCAACTGGCACAGGGACTATGGCTACACCTTC. This gives the protein CASNWHRDYGYTF.

The chain links TRBV4-2 to TRBJ2-3, with TRBD2 matching over 8 bases. Trimming cost V 2 bases and J 0 bases; bases outside gene matches: 7. CDR3 length: 17 residues. Germline CDR1 and CDR2: LGHNA and YNFKEQ. The CDR3 DNA reads TGTGCCAGCAGCCAACTGTTCGCGGGGGGTAGCACAGATACGCAGTATTTT. Translating it yields CASSQLFAGGSTDTQYF.

The rearrangement links TRBV18 to TRBJ2-2; TRBD1 or TRBD2 may be the D gene (6 bases each). V was trimmed by 2 bases and J by 6 bases, leaving 22 bases between them. The CDR3 is 18 residues long. Per germline, CDR1 KGHSH and CDR2 LQKENI. This chain's CDR3 is CASSPYESTGALSGELFF. As DNA, the CDR3 is TGTGCCAGCTCACCATACGAATCCACGGGGGCCTTATCCGGGGAGCTGTTTTTT.

V usage is TRBV4-1 and J usage is TRBJ2-1; D is perhaps TRBD2 (7 bases). Trimming removed 0 bases at V and 11 bases at J, with 23 bases between. The CDR3 consists of 17 residues. Germline assignment: CDR1 MGHRA and CDR2 YSYEKL. The CDR3 reads CASSQEAGAKARGKQFF. In DNA, the CDR3 is TGCGCCAGCAGCCAAGAGGCGGGGGCAAAGGCGAGGGGGAAGCAGTTCTTC.

This rearrangement joins TRBV5-1 to TRBJ2-3; maybe TRBD2 (7 bases). CDR1 is SGHRS, CDR2 YFSETQ, per germline. Trimming removed 4 bases at V and 4 bases at J, with 19 bases between. The CDR3 loop spans 16 amino acids. DNA of the CDR3: TGCGCCAGCAGCCGCGGGGGCCCGGTTGAGGCAGATACGCAGTATTTT. Translated, it gives CASSRGGPVEADTQYF.

Only one count was recorded for this clone. The J gene is TRBJ2-5, the V gene TRBV6-6; D possibly matches TRBD1 or TRBD2 (5 bases each). The CDR3 has 14 residues. Germline loops: CDR1 MNHNY, CDR2 SVGAGI (reference sequence). V was cut by 5 bases and J by 5 bases, with 15 bases left in between. The CDR3 is CASSQAGTRETQYF. Written as DNA, the CDR3 is TGTGCCAGCAGTCAGGCCGGGACGAGGGAGACCCAGTACTTC.

This sequence joins TRBV27 and TRBJ2-1; D is perhaps TRBD2 (6 bases). The germline V gene encodes CDR1 MNHEY and CDR2 SMNVEV (reference sequence). Trimming stripped 6 bases from V and 5 bases from J, with 17 bases between. CDR3 size: 15 residues. CDR3 amino acids: CASSLRRTTDNEQFF. The DNA of the CDR3 is TGTGCCAGCAGCCTGCGAAGGACTACTGACAATGAGCAGTTCTTC.

The rearrangement links TRBV29-1 to TRBJ2-2, with D possibly being TRBD1 (6 bases). CDR3 length: 16 amino acids. V was pared by 7 bases and J by 0 bases, with 18 bases between. CDR1 and CDR2 (germline): SQVTM, ANQGSEA. CDR3 nucleotide sequence: TGCAGCGCATTACCTGACAGGTCCGCGAACACCGGGGAGCTGTTTTTT. The encoded protein is CSALPDRSANTGELFF.

The V and J genes are TRBV6-5 and TRBJ1-6, with TRBD1 as a possible D gene (6 bases). This CDR3 is built from 14 residues. The ends were cut back, 6 bases at V and 6 bases at J, with 12 bases in the middle. CDR1 and CDR2 (germline): MNHEY, SVGAGI. The CDR3 loop is CASSRQGLNSPLHF. The CDR3 DNA reads as TGTGCCAGCAGCCGCCAGGGGCTTAATTCACCCCTCCACTTT.